This is a list of T cell receptor beta chains from one sample in a study of neurological immune-mediated disorders. MiXCR, applied by TCRdb to the 5' RACE reads, yields one record per CDR3 protein. The data show about 76,000 distinct CDR3 sequences, roughly 17% seen once. Specimen: PBMCs. The receptors were sampled from a woman in her thirties or forties in good health. Each CDR3 is given without its conserved first and last residue.

J gene: TRBJ2-5; CDR3 length: 11; V gene: TRBV20-1; CDR3 protein: SATGTGTDTQY
J gene: TRBJ2-1; CDR3 length: 12; V gene: TRBV6-1; CDR3 protein: ASSPSGGWNEQF
J gene: TRBJ2-3; CDR3 length: 12; V gene: TRBV6-2/TRBV6-3; CDR3 protein: ASSYLENSDTQY
J gene: TRBJ1-2; CDR3 length: 11; V gene: TRBV10-2; CDR3 protein: ASSPPMHYGYT
J gene: TRBJ2-5; CDR3 length: 12; V gene: TRBV29-1; CDR3 protein: SVDPSGAWETQY
J gene: TRBJ1-2; CDR3 length: 10; V gene: TRBV20-1; CDR3 protein: SAPWELIGYT
J gene: TRBJ2-1; CDR3 length: 13; V gene: TRBV20-1; CDR3 protein: SAASGGRVRGEQF
J gene: TRBJ2-7; CDR3 length: 12; V gene: TRBV5-1; CDR3 protein: ASSLGGAGYEQY
J gene: TRBJ1-5; CDR3 length: 13; V gene: TRBV3-1; CDR3 protein: ASNQDATGNQPQH
J gene: TRBJ2-5; CDR3 length: 11; V gene: TRBV5-1; CDR3 protein: ASSQSSTETQY
J gene: TRBJ2-5; CDR3 length: 13; V gene: TRBV7-2; CDR3 protein: ASTTAGSPGETQY
J gene: TRBJ2-5; CDR3 length: 11; V gene: TRBV7-2; CDR3 protein: ASSLNWGETQY
J gene: TRBJ1-1; CDR3 length: 12; V gene: TRBV2; CDR3 protein: ASSEVGLNTEAF
J gene: TRBJ2-2; CDR3 length: 13; V gene: TRBV5-1; CDR3 protein: ASSLTGTNTGELF
J gene: TRBJ2-5; CDR3 length: 14; V gene: TRBV6-2/TRBV6-3; CDR3 protein: ASSYSRTSGRETRY
J gene: TRBJ1-1; CDR3 length: 12; V gene: TRBV5-1; CDR3 protein: ASSSDREGTEAF
J gene: TRBJ2-3; CDR3 length: 12; V gene: TRBV9; CDR3 protein: ASSRGGRTDTQY
J gene: TRBJ2-7; CDR3 length: 9; V gene: TRBV7-9; CDR3 protein: ASTFGYEQY
J gene: TRBJ2-1; CDR3 length: 10; V gene: TRBV20-1; CDR3 protein: RAQGDYNEQF
J gene: TRBJ2-2; CDR3 length: 13; V gene: TRBV27; CDR3 protein: ASSPGTGYTGELF
J gene: TRBJ2-3; CDR3 length: 15; V gene: TRBV5-1; CDR3 protein: ASSLELRGVGTDTQY
J gene: TRBJ1-1; CDR3 length: 12; V gene: TRBV7-9; CDR3 protein: ASSFKDENTEAF
J gene: TRBJ2-3; CDR3 length: 12; V gene: TRBV20-1; CDR3 protein: SARVASGQGTQY
J gene: TRBJ2-7; CDR3 length: 10; V gene: TRBV20-1; CDR3 protein: SACGRTYEQY
J gene: TRBJ1-1; CDR3 length: 10; V gene: TRBV6-5; CDR3 protein: ATRGGPILAF
J gene: TRBJ2-5; CDR3 length: 14; V gene: TRBV5-6; CDR3 protein: ASSKGQGAPRETQY
J gene: TRBJ1-5; CDR3 length: 15; V gene: TRBV12-3/TRBV12-4; CDR3 protein: ACSARGTGYSNQPQH
J gene: TRBJ1-2; CDR3 length: 14; V gene: TRBV7-2; CDR3 protein: ASSLGTGPSNYGYT
J gene: TRBJ2-2; CDR3 length: 12; V gene: TRBV3-1; CDR3 protein: ASRSGTGVGELF
J gene: TRBJ2-5; CDR3 length: 13; V gene: TRBV27; CDR3 protein: ASSLYGGQQETQY
J gene: TRBJ2-7; CDR3 length: 9; V gene: TRBV6-1; CDR3 protein: ASRLGREQY
J gene: TRBJ1-2; CDR3 length: 9; V gene: TRBV5-1; CDR3 protein: ASSSGGGYT
J gene: TRBJ2-2; CDR3 length: 11; V gene: TRBV9; CDR3 protein: ASSIGQAGELF
J gene: TRBJ2-1; CDR3 length: 13; V gene: TRBV10-3; CDR3 protein: AISEGTGIYNEQF
J gene: TRBJ2-5; CDR3 length: 12; V gene: TRBV7-2; CDR3 protein: ASSLGERWETQY
J gene: TRBJ2-6; CDR3 length: 16; V gene: TRBV28; CDR3 protein: ASSLILTQSSGANVLT
J gene: TRBJ2-5; CDR3 length: 14; V gene: TRBV7-2; CDR3 protein: ASRPSGDTNQETQY
J gene: TRBJ1-1; CDR3 length: 12; V gene: TRBV27; CDR3 protein: ASSDGQGRGEAF
J gene: TRBJ1-1; CDR3 length: 12; V gene: TRBV29-1; CDR3 protein: SVEKTGEATEAF
J gene: TRBJ2-6; CDR3 length: 17; V gene: TRBV18; CDR3 protein: ASSPGWGTGSSGANVLT
J gene: TRBJ1-5; CDR3 length: 15; V gene: TRBV7-3; CDR3 protein: ASSLRPGEEGNQPQH
J gene: TRBJ2-1; CDR3 length: 10; V gene: TRBV7-2; CDR3 protein: ASSLAVGEQF
J gene: TRBJ1-2; CDR3 length: 9; V gene: TRBV20-1; CDR3 protein: SARQDYGYT
J gene: TRBJ1-2; CDR3 length: 14; V gene: TRBV4-3; CDR3 protein: ASSQDTGIGNYGYT
J gene: TRBJ1-5; CDR3 length: 13; V gene: TRBV28; CDR3 protein: ASTTLRDSNQPQH
J gene: TRBJ2-5; CDR3 length: 11; V gene: TRBV10-3; CDR3 protein: AISDGEGETQY
J gene: TRBJ1-1; CDR3 length: 12; V gene: TRBV29-1; CDR3 protein: SVDLPGRDTEAF
J gene: TRBJ1-5; CDR3 length: 13; V gene: TRBV12-3/TRBV12-4; CDR3 protein: ASSHRVWGNHPQH
J gene: TRBJ1-1; CDR3 length: 12; V gene: TRBV6-1; CDR3 protein: ASRREEWVPEAF
J gene: TRBJ2-1; CDR3 length: 15; V gene: TRBV3-1; CDR3 protein: ASSQEGRGKVGNEQF
J gene: TRBJ2-1; CDR3 length: 15; V gene: TRBV7-3; CDR3 protein: ASSLGSGGAPYNEQF
J gene: TRBJ2-2; CDR3 length: 13; V gene: TRBV12-3/TRBV12-4; CDR3 protein: ASTPTGPGPGELF
J gene: TRBJ1-3; CDR3 length: 13; V gene: TRBV20-1; CDR3 protein: SARGTTATRNTIY
J gene: TRBJ2-1; CDR3 length: 11; V gene: TRBV15; CDR3 protein: ATSRDLGNEQF
J gene: TRBJ1-1; CDR3 length: 12; V gene: TRBV7-2; CDR3 protein: ASRLDSLNTEAF
J gene: TRBJ2-2; CDR3 length: 14; V gene: TRBV7-2; CDR3 protein: ASNSRQPGNTGELF